This T cell receptor (beta chain) was found in a study of shared clonotypes between healthy human individuals. The CDR3 totals 15 residues. V gave up 6 bases and J gave up 3 bases; unmatched junction bases: 7. CDR1 is MNHNS, CDR2 SASEGT, per germline. Every donor, a Caucasian adult, lived in Nashville, Tennessee. Clones were sequenced by immunoSEQ multiplex PCR, and TCRdb holds only the in-frame ones, with some missing. The sample yields about 770,000 clones, 72% seen once. The source of this sequence is a woman aged 25-40 years in good health. V and J are TRBV6-1 and TRBJ1-5; 8 positions match TRBD1. Sequencing was performed on memory CD4+ T cells sorted from blood. The subset is: CD45RA-negative fraction. The CDR3 sequence: CASSPWTGINQPQHF. The CDR3 DNA is TGTGCCAGCAGCCCGTGGACAGGGATCAATCAGCCCCAGCATTTT.